The next 12 T cell receptor beta chains were all read from a single sample in a study of blood T cell repertoires in COVID-19 (dated by TCRdb to 2018 to 2021). Receptor amplification or capture employed the immunoSEQ multiplex PCR assay. The clones in this table, taken by TCRdb from immuneACCESS, are in-frame only. Not every clone is retained; where verified, under half of the shortfall comes from an unresolved V gene, and the cause of the rest is unknown. Counted in this sample were around 290,000 clones; about 88% of them appeared once. The ten largest clones add up to about an eighth of the sample. Source material: peripheral blood. The receptors originated from a woman between 65 and 79 years old with COVID-19, enrolled during active disease.

The CDR3 protein is CASSEPFEAFF. The CDR3 DNA reads TGTGCCAGCAGTGAACCGTTTGAAGCTTTCTTT. This sequence joins TRBV6-1 and TRBJ1-1; D is uncertain. The CDR3 totals 11 residues. V was clipped by 2 bases and J by 7 bases, with 5 bases between them. Germline loops: CDR1 MNHNS, CDR2 SASEGT.

The genes are TRBV29-1 and TRBJ1-2; 8 positions match TRBD1. This CDR3 spans 12 amino acids. The V gene end was trimmed by 7 bases and the J gene end by 5 bases; junction bases not matched to a gene: 6. CDR1 is SQVTM and CDR2 is ANQGSEA in the germline V gene. The chain's CDR3 is CSAFTGGYGYTF. The CDR3 nucleotides are TGCAGCGCCTTTACAGGGGGTTATGGCTACACCTTC. Using reference TRBV29-1 and TRBJ1-2 for the parts outside the CDR3, the full variable domain is SAVISQKPSRDICQRGTSLTIQCQVDSQVTMMFWYRQQPGQSLTLIATANQGSEATYESGFVIDKFPISRPNLTFSTLTVSNMSPEDSSIYLCSAFTGGYGYTFGSGTRLTVV.

The chain recombines TRBV5-6 with TRBJ1-1, with 8 bases lining up with TRBD1. The junction had 5 bases not matched to a gene; V was cut back by 3 bases and J by 4 bases. Germline values: CDR1 SGHDT, CDR2 YYEEEE. The CDR3 spans 14 residues. CDR3 region: CASSYGQGGTEAFF. CDR3 DNA sequence: TGTGCCAGCAGCTACGGACAGGGTGGCACTGAAGCTTTCTTT.

The chain carries TRBV28 and TRBJ1-5; tentative D call: TRBD1 (6 bases). This CDR3 is built from 13 residues. The V end lost 10 bases, the J end lost 5 bases, and 15 bases lay between the germline ends. Per the germline V gene, CDR1 is MDHEN and CDR2 is SYDVKM. Written as DNA, the CDR3 is TGTGCCACCACGGACAGAAGTCATCAGCCCCAGCATTTT. Translation gives CATTDRSHQPQHF.

This clone was seen only a few times. The J gene is TRBJ1-1, the V gene TRBV25-1, with 9 bases fitting TRBD1. Trimming took 5 bases from V and 3 from J; bases not matched to a gene: 1. Germline CDR1 MGHDK, CDR2 SYGVNS. This CDR3 comprises 13 residues. The CDR3 loop reads CASSRDRDTEAFF. The CDR3 bases are TGTGCCAGCAGTCGGGACAGGGACACTGAAGCTTTCTTT.

The chain couples TRBV7-2 to TRBJ2-7, with D possibly TRBD2 on 7 matching bases. V lost 0 bases and J 5 bases, leaving 11 bases between the germline ends. This CDR3 contains 14 residues. Germline-derived CDR1 and CDR2 are SGHTA and FQGNSA. This CDR3 reads CASSLARGADEQYF. The CDR3 nucleotides are TGTGCCAGCAGCTTAGCTCGGGGGGCTGACGAGCAGTACTTC.

This chain links TRBV9 with TRBJ1-4; D remains ambiguous. Germline CDR1 and CDR2: SGDLS and YYNGEE. The CDR3 has 13 amino acids. The ends were cut back, 0 bases at V and 7 bases at J, with 7 bases in the middle. The CDR3 sequence: CASSVDLGEKLFF. The CDR3 DNA reads TGTGCCAGCAGCGTAGATCTAGGTGAAAAACTGTTTTTT.

The chain combines TRBV6-5 with TRBJ1-6; D ambiguous. Trimming cost V 7 bases and J 7 bases, with 17 bases left between them. The CDR3 covers 15 residues. The germline gives CDR1 MNHEY, CDR2 SVGAGI. CDR3 loop: CASTPSDERNSPLHF. The CDR3 DNA follows: TGTGCCAGCACCCCCAGTGACGAGCGGAATTCACCCCTCCACTTT.

The CDR3 region has the DNA TGCGCCAGCAGCCACACGACTAGCCCCGCGGAGACCCAGTACTTC. Translated, it gives CASSHTTSPAETQYF. The rearrangement links TRBV4-1 to TRBJ2-5; 7 bases agree with TRBD2. The CDR3 length is 15 residues. V lost 3 bases, J lost 5 bases, and 9 bases stayed unmatched. Germline assignment: CDR1 MGHRA and CDR2 YSYEKL.

This chain connects TRBV28 to TRBJ1-5, with 7 bases matching TRBD1. In germline, CDR1 is MDHEN, CDR2 SYDVKM. The V and J ends lost 4 bases and 5 bases, in that order; junction bases with no gene match: 2. CDR3 length: 13 amino acids. DNA for the CDR3: TGTGCCAGCAGTTCGACAGGGTATCAGCCCCAGCATTTT. Its translation is CASSSTGYQPQHF.

In DNA form, the CDR3 reads TGCAGCGCTTATCAGGGGGCTTGGATTGGCTACACCTTC. It codes for CSAYQGAWIGYTF. J is TRBJ1-2 and V is TRBV29-1; 8 bases are a match to TRBD1. Germline-derived CDR1 and CDR2 are SQVTM and ANQGSEA. This CDR3 is built from 13 residues. Trimming at V came to 7 bases and at J to 7 bases, leaving 11 bases not matched to a gene.

The chain couples TRBV19 to TRBJ1-2, with 8 positions matching TRBD1. The CDR3 is made up of 16 amino acids. V lost 6 bases and J lost 6; bases outside the gene matches: 15. Germline-derived CDR1 and CDR2 are LNHDA and SQIVND (reference sequence). Here the CDR3 reads CASSPYGQGEGDGYTF. The CDR3 DNA sequence: TGTGCCAGTAGCCCCTACGGACAGGGAGAGGGGGATGGCTACACCTTC.